What follows are 27 T cell receptor beta chains derived from one specimen sequenced in a study of Ad26.COV2.S vaccination and SARS-CoV-2 variants. The table came from immunoSEQ multiplex PCR; TCRdb's copy has only in-frame clones and leaves some out. Seen here are some 520,000 clones, around nine tenths observed once, and the top ten hold 9.5% to 15%. Regarding treatment: about 20 received Ad26.COV2.S at low or high dose, single or two shots; roughly five received placebo; per-sample allocation not given. Sample collection was performed on day 63 after the first vaccine or placebo injection. The sequencing here drew on peripheral blood, taken in a trial of Ad26.COV2.S vaccine versus placebo. The receptor set was obtained from a person between 18 and 59 years old who received the Ad26.COV2.S COVID-19 vaccine or a placebo.

The chain uses TRBV5-4 and TRBJ1-6; D is perhaps TRBD1 (5 bases). The CDR3 covers 16 residues. The germline V gene encodes CDR1 SGHNT and CDR2 YYREEE (reference sequence). V lost 4 bases and J 7 bases, leaving 18 bases between the germline ends. This CDR3 is CASSTSWQGANSPLHF. DNA of the CDR3: TGTGCCAGCAGCACCTCCTGGCAGGGAGCAAATTCACCCCTCCACTTT.

The rearrangement uses TRBV7-3 and TRBJ2-2; D is unresolved. The length of the CDR3 is 14 residues. Per the germline V gene, CDR1 is SGHTA and CDR2 is FQGTGA. The ends were cut back, 4 bases at V and 4 bases at J, with 10 bases in the middle. The CDR3 is CASSSTLGTGELFF. The DNA of the CDR3 is TGTGCCAGCAGCTCCACCTTGGGCACCGGGGAGCTGTTTTTT.

The chain employs TRBV6-5 and TRBJ2-7; D uncertain. CDR3 length: 11 amino acids. In germline, CDR1 is MNHEY, CDR2 SVGAGI. Trimming removed 10 bases at V and 6 bases at J, with 13 bases between. The CDR3 nucleotides are TGTGCCACCGCGGACCTCGGCGAGCAGTACTTC. Its translation is CATADLGEQYF.

CDR3 in DNA: TGTGCCACCAGCAGAGATCTCGCCCGGCCGATTGAAGCTTTCTTT. Its protein is CATSRDLARPIEAFF. V gene TRBV15 combines with J gene TRBJ1-1; D is unclear. Germline-derived CDR1 and CDR2 are LNHNV and YYDKDF (reference sequence). The CDR3 has 15 residues. V was cut by 0 bases and J by 7 bases, with 15 bases left in between.

The chain recombines TRBV9 with TRBJ1-3; TRBD1 might be the D (5 bases). This CDR3 is 17 amino acids long. From germline, CDR1 is SGDLS and CDR2 YYNGEE. Between the trimmed V and J ends, which lost 0 bases and 0 bases, there was a span of 13 bases. The CDR3 sequence is CASSVGSGRLSGNTIYF. The CDR3 nucleotides read TGTGCCAGCAGCGTAGGTTCAGGGAGACTCTCTGGAAACACCATATATTTT. Full variable domain (outside the CDR3, taken from reference TRBV9 and TRBJ1-3): DSGVTQTPKHLITATGQRVTLRCSPRSGDLSVYWYQQSLDQGLQFLIQYYNGEERAKGNILERFSAQQFPDLHSELNLSSLELGDSALYFCASSVGSGRLSGNTIYFGEGSWLTVV.

The V gene is TRBV5-1, the J gene TRBJ2-7; maybe TRBD1 (5 bases). The V gene's germline CDR1 is SGHRS and CDR2 YFSETQ. The CDR3 loop spans 13 amino acids. The V and J ends lost 6 bases and 2 bases respectively, with 12 bases between them. The CDR3 DNA reads TGCGCCAGCACTCGGTCAGGGACCTACGAGCAGTACTTC. Protein product: CASTRSGTYEQYF.

The chain recombines TRBV6-2 or TRBV6-3 with TRBJ1-5; the D gene is possibly TRBD1 (6 bases). The CDR3 has 16 amino acids. V was cut by 0 bases and J by 6 bases, with 15 bases left in between. The germline V gene has CDR1 MNHEY and CDR2 SVGEGT. For the CDR3, the DNA is TGTGCCAGCAGTTACTCGATCTCAGGGGTGAGTCAGCCCCAGCATTTT. Translated: CASSYSISGVSQPQHF.

The chain combines TRBV28 with TRBJ2-7, with TRBD1 matching over 8 bases. CDR1 is MDHEN and CDR2 is SYDVKM in the germline V gene. V shed 4 bases, J shed 2 bases, and the junction held 13 bases outside the gene matches. The CDR3 is made up of 17 amino acids. CDR3 nucleotide sequence: TGTGCCAGCAGTTCGGCGGCGGGCAGGGGGCTCGCCTACGAGCAGTACTTC. Residues: CASSSAAGRGLAYEQYF.

The chain joins TRBV30 to TRBJ1-1; D ambiguous. The ends were cut back, 3 bases at V and 5 bases at J, with 10 bases in the middle. CDR1 is GTSNPN and CDR2 is SVGIG in the germline V gene (reference sequence). This CDR3 comprises 12 residues. This CDR3 reads CAWSTEATEAFF. DNA for the CDR3: TGTGCCTGGAGCACTGAGGCGACTGAAGCTTTCTTT.

This chain joins TRBV27 and TRBJ1-1; 8 bases line up with TRBD1. From germline, CDR1 is MNHEY and CDR2 SMNVEV (reference sequence). Losses at the gene ends were 5 bases for V and 1 base for J; bases not matched to a gene: 9. The CDR3 contains 16 residues. The DNA of the CDR3 is TGTGCCAGCAGTGCCTACAGGGGGACTAGGAACACTGAAGCTTTCTTT. Translated: CASSAYRGTRNTEAFF.

This sequence joins TRBV18 and TRBJ2-6; 9 bases are a match to TRBD2. There are 18 residues in the CDR3. Germline V gene sequence: CDR1 KGHSH, CDR2 LQKENI. Germline trimming cut 2 bases from V and 4 bases from J; bases unmatched to any gene: 9. This chain's CDR3 is CASSPLGTSYSGANVLTF. The CDR3 DNA follows: TGTGCCAGCTCACCATTGGGGACTAGCTATTCCGGGGCCAACGTCCTGACTTTC.

J is TRBJ2-1 and V is TRBV11-2; D gene ambiguous. CDR3 length: 13 amino acids. V lost 5 bases and J 6 bases, leaving 11 bases between the germline ends. Germline V lookup: CDR1 SGHAT, CDR2 FQNNGV. CDR3 DNA: TGTGCCAGCAGCCGCCCCACCCTCAATGAGCAGTTCTTC. Translating it yields CASSRPTLNEQFF.

The chain recombines TRBV28 with TRBJ1-4; 11 bases map to TRBD1. The ends lost 5 bases at V and 8 bases at J; junction bases unmatched: 10. The CDR3 spans 16 residues. Germline values: CDR1 MDHEN, CDR2 SYDVKM. The DNA for the CDR3 is TGTGCCAGCAGTCCACTGGACAGGGGGCTAATGGAAAAACTGTTTTTT. Translation: CASSPLDRGLMEKLFF.

The V gene is TRBV5-1, the J gene TRBJ1-2; 7 bases are a match to TRBD1. Germline V gene data show CDR1 as SGHRS and CDR2 as YFSETQ. The CDR3 totals 14 residues. V trimming: 4 bases; J trimming: 7 bases; junction bases outside the gene matches: 10. The chain's CDR3 is CASSRYDRASGYTF. The CDR3 DNA reads TGCGCCAGCAGCCGATACGACAGGGCCAGTGGCTACACCTTC.

V is TRBV27 and J is TRBJ2-1; 10 bases are a match to TRBD1. CDR3 length: 15 amino acids. J lost 9 bases, V lost 2 bases, and 7 bases had no gene match. Germline assignment: CDR1 MNHEY and CDR2 SMNVEV (reference sequence). CDR3 residues: CASSLLGTGESEQFF. The CDR3 DNA is TGTGCCAGCAGTTTACTGGGGACAGGGGAAAGTGAGCAGTTCTTC.

J is TRBJ2-6 and V is TRBV14; D possibly matches TRBD1 or TRBD2 (5 bases each). The CDR3 spans 15 residues. Germline V CDR1 and CDR2: SGHDN, FVKESK. V lost 4 bases and J 1 base, leaving 8 bases between the germline ends. The CDR3 region has the DNA TGTGCCAGCAGCCGGGACCTTTCTGGGGCCAACGTCCTGACTTTC. Encoded protein: CASSRDLSGANVLTF.

This clone was counted at least ten times. This chain connects TRBV6-5 to TRBJ2-7; 7 positions agree with TRBD1. V lost 6 bases, J lost 2 bases, and 10 bases stayed unmatched. Germline V gene sequence: CDR1 MNHEY, CDR2 SVGAGI. This CDR3 has 15 amino acids. The CDR3 bases are TGTGCCAGCAGACGGATCAGACAGGGCCCCTACGAGCAGTACTTC. This codes for CASRRIRQGPYEQYF.

Here the CDR3 DNA reads TGTGCCTGGAGTGTGGGAGACAGGGCCAACCAGCCCCAGCATTTT. Protein sequence: CAWSVGDRANQPQHF. The chain recombines TRBV30 with TRBJ1-5, with TRBD1 matching 7 bases. The CDR3 spans 15 residues. Germline CDR1 reads GTSNPN; CDR2 reads SVGIG (reference sequence). V shed 0 bases and J 7 bases; nucleotides not matched to a gene: 9. Full variable domain (rest looked up from reference TRBV30 and TRBJ1-5): SQTIHQWPATLVQPVGSPLSLECTVEGTSNPNLYWYRQAAGRGLQLLFYSVGIGQISSEVPQNLSASRPQDRQFILSSKKLLLSDSGFYLCAWSVGDRANQPQHFGDGTRLSIL.

The CDR3 loop reads CSVVHPAMNTEAFF. As DNA, the CDR3 is TGCAGCGTTGTTCACCCGGCCATGAACACTGAAGCTTTCTTT. The V and J genes are TRBV29-1 and TRBJ1-1; D unclear. The germline V gene encodes CDR1 SQVTM and CDR2 ANQGSEA. Trimming cost V 4 bases and J 0 bases, with 12 bases left between them. The CDR3 sequence is 14 residues long.

The chain joins TRBV6-4 to TRBJ2-3, with TRBD2 as a possible D gene (6 bases). This CDR3 has 13 amino acids. Per the germline V gene, CDR1 is MRHNA and CDR2 is SNTAGT. Trimming left V 0 bases short and J 6 bases short, with 7 bases between. The CDR3 DNA follows: TGTGCCAGCAGTGACTCGGCGGGGGATACGCAGTATTTT. Protein: CASSDSAGDTQYF.

In this sample, this clone turned up once. The chain couples TRBV28 to TRBJ2-1; D possibly corresponds to TRBD2 (6 bases). The CDR3 extends over 11 amino acids. Germline-derived CDR1 and CDR2 are MDHEN and SYDVKM. Deletions cut 10 bases from V and 5 bases from J, with 9 bases between. The CDR3: CATRGNNEQFF. DNA for the CDR3: TGTGCCACTCGGGGGAACAATGAGCAGTTCTTC.

The CDR3 reads CASSVGGATNEKLFF. The CDR3 DNA reads as TGTGCCAGCAGCGTAGGGGGTGCAACTAATGAAAAACTGTTTTTT. The J gene is TRBJ1-4, the V gene TRBV9, with unresolved D. V shed 0 bases and J shed 0 bases, with 6 bases lying between them. Germline V CDR1 and CDR2: SGDLS, YYNGEE. The length of the CDR3 is 15 residues.

The chain joins TRBV5-1 to TRBJ2-1, with 7 bases identical to TRBD2. CDR1 is SGHRS, CDR2 YFSETQ, per germline. The V segment lost 2 bases and the J segment 5 bases; nucleotides outside the gene matches: 7. The length of the CDR3 is 15 residues. The CDR3 loop is CASSLRASGNNEQFF. DNA for the CDR3: TGCGCCAGCAGCTTAAGGGCTAGCGGAAACAATGAGCAGTTCTTC.

CDR3 bases: TGTGCCAGCAGCTTGGACAGGGTCCAAGATACGCAGTATTTT. It is translated as CASSLDRVQDTQYF. This chain uses TRBV7-3 with TRBJ2-3; 8 nucleotides match TRBD1. Germline V gene data show CDR1 as SGHTA and CDR2 as FQGTGA. V trimming: 3 bases; J trimming: 5 bases; junction bases outside the gene matches: 4. This CDR3 has 14 residues.

CDR3: CASSVSRTANYGYTF. CDR3 nucleotide sequence: TGTGCCAGCAGTGTATCTCGGACAGCTAACTATGGCTACACCTTC. The chain carries TRBV25-1 and TRBJ1-2; maybe TRBD1 (6 bases). In germline, CDR1 is MGHDK, CDR2 SYGVNS. CDR3 length: 15 residues. The germline V and J ends were trimmed by 4 bases and 0 bases, with 12 bases remaining between them.

This chain uses TRBV7-8 with TRBJ1-6; D gene ambiguous. The CDR3 loop spans 17 amino acids. The germline CDR1 and CDR2 sequences are SGHVS and FQNEAQ. Trimming removed 0 bases from V and 10 bases from J, with 19 bases in between. The CDR3, as DNA: TGTGCCAGCAGCTTAGCGTATAGAAGGTCAGAGGGATCACCCCTCCACTTT. Translated, it gives CASSLAYRRSEGSPLHF.

V usage is TRBV6-6 and J usage is TRBJ2-7; possible D gene TRBD1, 8 bases. The V and J ends lost 6 bases and 4 bases respectively, with 16 bases between them. This CDR3 region has 14 residues. Germline CDR1 reads MNHNY; CDR2 reads SVGAGI (reference sequence). The CDR3 region is CASRQGGPTYEQYF. The CDR3 DNA is TGTGCCAGCAGACAGGGGGGGCCTACTTACGAGCAGTACTTC.